This entry features one T cell receptor (beta chain) sequence. Its antigen remains unidentified. The data belong to a study of T cell responses to AZD1222 COVID-19 vaccine. The study, taken as a whole, reports: A rise in Spike-specific TCR breadth and depth followed two AZD1222 doses. Donors skewed white British and female; clonal diversity was possibly underestimated. Among vaccine-associated CD4 TCRs, coverage spanned spike, with dominance at 160-218 and 743-854.

Clones were sequenced by immunoSEQ multiplex PCR, and TCRdb holds only the in-frame ones, with some missing. The sample records roughly 96,000 clones, 85% to 90% being singletons. In germline, CDR1 is SNHLY, CDR2 FYNNEI. CDR3 length equals 13 residues. Trimming took 8 bases from V and 1 from J, leaving 8 bases between them. The chain combines TRBV2 with TRBJ2-2; perhaps TRBD1 as D (5 bases). Material: peripheral blood, obtained 28 days after the second AZD1222 dose. The source is an adult who received the AZD1222 COVID-19 vaccine. The CDR3 nucleotides read TGTGCCAGCGGCCAGGGGAACACCGGGGAGCTGTTTTTT. It translates to CASGQGNTGELFF.